This T cell receptor (beta chain) appears in the sequencing data of a study of T cell repertoires in cytomegalovirus infection. About the research overall: Indications of both CMV infection and matching HLA type were provided by public TCR beta signatures.

V was cut by 0 bases and J by 7 bases, with 10 bases left in between. This CDR3 has 15 residues. From germline, CDR1 is LNHNV and CDR2 YYDKDF (reference sequence). MiXCR, run by TCRdb on the reads, gives a single entry per CDR3 protein. Of 500,000 to 600,000 distinct CDR3 sequences listed, approximately 15% are singletons. Study-level findings and limits: Individuals carrying CMV plus the relevant HLA were identified by cumulative frequency of public TCR beta families.

In the case of this clonotype: Its antigen is not known.

The receptor's source is a human donor in good health (CMV status not recorded). Some clones in this sample may be carry-over from other donors' samples. This chain joins TRBV15 and TRBJ1-6; D is undetermined. Sequencing used CD8+ T cells from PBMCs. In nucleotides, the CDR3 is TGTGCCACCAGCAGAGATCTAACAGCCAATTCACCCCTCCACTTT. Its translation: CATSRDLTANSPLHF.